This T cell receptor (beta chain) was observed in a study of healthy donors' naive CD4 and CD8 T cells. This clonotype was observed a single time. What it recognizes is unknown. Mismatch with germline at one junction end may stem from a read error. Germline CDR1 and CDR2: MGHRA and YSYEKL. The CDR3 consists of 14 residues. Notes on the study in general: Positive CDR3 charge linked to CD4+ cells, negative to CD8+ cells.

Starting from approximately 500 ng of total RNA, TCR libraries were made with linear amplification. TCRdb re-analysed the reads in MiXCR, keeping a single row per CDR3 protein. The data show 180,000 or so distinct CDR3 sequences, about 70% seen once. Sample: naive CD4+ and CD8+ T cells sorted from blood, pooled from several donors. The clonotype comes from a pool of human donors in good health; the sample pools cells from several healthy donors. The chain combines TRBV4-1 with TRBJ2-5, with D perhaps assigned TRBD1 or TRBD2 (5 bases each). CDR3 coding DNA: TGTGCCAGCAGCCAAGGGACCTACCAAGAGACCCAGTACTTC. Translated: CASSQGTYQETQYF.